Listed below are T cell receptor beta chains from one sample, sequenced in a study of blood T cells in healthy people across ages. TCRdb reprocessed the 5' RACE reads via MiXCR and lists one record per CDR3 protein. The sample records some 920,000 distinct CDR3 sequences, just over 50% being singletons. The sequencing sample was made of blood. These receptors were taken from a woman aged 60 to 75 in good health. Each CDR3 is given with its conserved first and last residue. A D gene is named only where the DNA matches it firmly. Clone size is given for some rows only: seen once, a few or many times, or a class if the clone is expanded.

clone size	D gene	V gene	J gene	CDR3 DNA	CDR3 protein
-	-	TRBV27	TRBJ2-7	TGTGCCAGCAGTTTTGTAGGCCCCTACGAGCAGTACTTC	CASSFVGPYEQYF
-	TRBD2	TRBV7-2	TRBJ2-1	TGTGCCAGCAGCTTAGGACCTAGCGGGAGAGGGGATGAGCAGTTCTTC	CASSLGPSGRGDEQFF
-	-	TRBV30	TRBJ2-3	TGTGCCTGGAGTGTAGGCGGATTAGACTCAGATACGCAGTATTTT	CAWSVGGLDSDTQYF
-	-	TRBV25-1	TRBJ1-4	TGTGCCAGCAGGATGACTAACGGGCATGAAAAACTGTTTTTT	CASRMTNGHEKLFF
-	-	TRBV27	TRBJ2-7	TGTGCCAGCAGTATCGGGACCCACTTACTCGAGCAGTACTTC	CASSIGTHLLEQYF
-	-	TRBV9	TRBJ2-6	TGTGCCAGCAGCGTGGGGGGTCAAACTGGGGCCAACGTCCTGACTTTC	CASSVGGQTGANVLTF
-	-	TRBV28	TRBJ2-7	TGTCCCAGCAGTAAAAACAGGGACACCTACGAGCAGTACTTC	CPSSKNRDTYEQYF
-	-	TRBV4-3	TRBJ1-2	TGCGCCAGCAGAAAGGCGGGGGCAGGCTATGGCTACACCTTC	CASRKAGAGYGYTF
few	-	TRBV27	TRBJ2-6	TGTGCCAGCAGTTTATTAGGGTTGGGGGCCAACGTCCTGACTTTC	CASSLLGLGANVLTF
many	-	TRBV7-6	TRBJ2-7	TGTGCCAGCAGCTTAGGGCTGAACGCCTACGAGCAGTACTTC	CASSLGLNAYEQYF
-	-	TRBV6-4	TRBJ2-4	TGTGCCAGCAGTCGTACTAGTTTGGGGAACATTCAGTACTTC	CASSRTSLGNIQYF
-	-	TRBV27	TRBJ2-3	TGTGCCAGCAGTATCATGGAGGGGGCGTCCCCCGATACGCAGTATTTT	CASSIMEGASPDTQYF
-	TRBD2	TRBV12-3/TRBV12-4	TRBJ2-1	TGTGCCAGCAGTAGCACCGGGACTAGCGGGAGACATGAGCAGTTCTTC	CASSSTGTSGRHEQFF
-	TRBD1	TRBV7-2	TRBJ1-2	TGTGCCAGCAGTTCGAACAGGGGGCTCATATATGGCTACACCTTC	CASSSNRGLIYGYTF
-	-	TRBV20-1	TRBJ2-1	TGCAGTGCTAGGGGGGGACCACGGGAACCTTACAATGAGCAGTTCTTC	CSARGGPREPYNEQFF
-	TRBD1	TRBV14	TRBJ2-7	TGTGCCACTGGACAGGCCCCCTACGAGCAGTACTTC	CATGQAPYEQYF
-	-	TRBV2	TRBJ2-4	TGTGCCAGCAGTTACGTCGGCGGCATTCAGTACTTC	CASSYVGGIQYF
once	-	TRBV6-5	TRBJ2-6	TGTGCCAGCACCGAGAACTCTGGGGCCAACGTCCTGACTTTC	CASTENSGANVLTF
-	-	TRBV5-6	TRBJ2-5	TGTGCCAGCAGCTTGGCCTGGGGAGCTAGTAAAGAGACCCAGTACTTC	CASSLAWGASKETQYF
few	-	TRBV7-2	TRBJ2-5	TGTGCCAGCAGCACGGAACAGATACAAGAGACCCAGTACTTC	CASSTEQIQETQYF
-	TRBD2	TRBV20-1	TRBJ2-7	TGCAGTTCCCAAAGGAGCGGGAGCTACGAGCAGTACTTC	CSSQRSGSYEQYF
many	-	TRBV6-5	TRBJ1-2	TGTGCCAGCAGTGGCAAGGGTGATGGCTACACCTTC	CASSGKGDGYTF
-	TRBD1	TRBV25-1	TRBJ2-5	TGTGCCAGCAGTGAGCTCCGGGACAGATGGGAGACCCAGTACTTC	CASSELRDRWETQYF
few	TRBD2	TRBV27	TRBJ2-5	TGTGCCAGCAGTTCCAGGACTAGCGGGAGGCAGGAGACCCAGTACTTC	CASSSRTSGRQETQYF
few	-	TRBV9	TRBJ2-1	TGTGCCAGCAGCCCCCTGAACTTGTTAAATGAGCAGTTCTTC	CASSPLNLLNEQFF
once	TRBD2	TRBV15	TRBJ2-5	TGTGCCACCAGCAGGCCGGGACTAGCGGGTAACGAGCGGTACTTC	CATSRPGLAGNERYF
-	TRBD1	TRBV7-9	TRBJ1-1	TGTGCCAGCAGCTTCACAGGGGGCGCGGACACTGAAGCTTTCTTT	CASSFTGGADTEAFF
-	-	TRBV6-5	TRBJ1-2	TGTGCCAGCAGTTACTCTAGACTTACTAATGGCTACACCTTC	CASSYSRLTNGYTF
-	-	TRBV6-2/TRBV6-3	TRBJ2-1	TGTGCCAGCACTCCGAACGTGGGTAATGAGCAGTTCTTC	CASTPNVGNEQFF
-	-	TRBV4-2	TRBJ2-3	TGTGCCAGCAGCCAAGAGCAAACGGGAGGCACAGATACGCAGTATTTT	CASSQEQTGGTDTQYF
-	-	TRBV30	TRBJ1-2	TGTGCCTGGAGCCCCGGGACCCGGGGTGGCTACACCTTC	CAWSPGTRGGYTF
-	-	TRBV6-1	TRBJ1-5	TGTGCCAGCAGTGAAGGGGGGCAAAGCAATCAGCCCCAGCATTTT	CASSEGGQSNQPQHF
-	-	TRBV21-1	TRBJ2-3	TGTGCCAGCAGCACACCGGAGGGAGGAAGGAGTACAGATACGCAGTATTTT	CASSTPEGGRSTDTQYF
-	TRBD1	TRBV10-2	TRBJ1-2	TGCGCCAGCTCCCCAGACGGGACAGTGTATGGCTACACCTTC	CASSPDGTVYGYTF
-	-	TRBV7-2	TRBJ2-1	TGTGCCAGCACCCTTATTGGGAGCGAGCAGTTCTTC	CASTLIGSEQFF
-	TRBD2	TRBV11-2	TRBJ2-1	TGTGCCAGCAGGCAGACTAGCTGGCATGAGCAGTTCTTC	CASRQTSWHEQFF
few	TRBD1	TRBV29-1	TRBJ2-7	TGCAGCGTCCGGACAGGGGGGAACTCCTACGAGCAGTACTTC	CSVRTGGNSYEQYF
few	-	TRBV15	TRBJ2-7	TGTGCCACCAGCGCCGCCCCTAGCGCCAACTACGAGCAGTACTTC	CATSAAPSANYEQYF
-	-	TRBV6-5	TRBJ2-1	TGTGCCAGCAGTTACTCCAGCAGGGACTCGTTCTTC	CASSYSSRDSFF
-	TRBD2	TRBV7-9	TRBJ2-3	TGTGCCAGCAGCTTATGGCGGGAGCCGTCACAAGATACGCAGTATTTT	CASSLWREPSQDTQYF
-	-	TRBV14	TRBJ2-7	TGTGCCAGCAGCCAAGGTGGGACCAACTCCTACGAGCAGTACTTC	CASSQGGTNSYEQYF
few	TRBD1	TRBV13	TRBJ2-3	TGTGCCAGCAGCTTATATTCAGGGGGAGAGAGGACAGATACGCAGTATTTT	CASSLYSGGERTDTQYF
-	-	TRBV6-6	TRBJ2-2	TGTGCCAGCAGTTACAGGGGAGGCGCCGGGGAGCTGTTTTTT	CASSYRGGAGELFF
-	TRBD1	TRBV28	TRBJ1-2	TGTGCCAGCAGTTTAATCCCGGGACAGCTTTATGGCTACACCTTC	CASSLIPGQLYGYTF
-	-	TRBV6-1	TRBJ2-7	TGTGCCAGCAGTCGAAACCCGCTAGCTAGCGAGCAGTACTTC	CASSRNPLASEQYF
-	-	TRBV14	TRBJ2-5	TGTGCCAGCAGCCAGGCAGGGTCGTGGACCCAGTACTTC	CASSQAGSWTQYF
-	-	TRBV20-1	TRBJ1-2	TGCAGTGCTAGTAACGACAGATATGGCTACACCTTC	CSASNDRYGYTF
-	-	TRBV6-2/TRBV6-3	TRBJ1-3	TGTGCCAGCAACCGACCGAATTACTCTGGAAACACCATATATTTT	CASNRPNYSGNTIYF
-	TRBD2	TRBV2	TRBJ2-1	TGTGCCAGCAGTGGACTAGCGGGATTTACTGAGCAGTTCTTC	CASSGLAGFTEQFF
-	TRBD2	TRBV27	TRBJ2-3	TGTGCCAGCAGCCTCGCCGGGACTAGCGGTCGGAACACAGATACGCAGTATTTT	CASSLAGTSGRNTDTQYF
-	-	TRBV7-3	TRBJ2-2	TGTGCCAGCGGTGGGACGAACACCGGGGAGCTGTTTTTT	CASGGTNTGELFF
few	TRBD1	TRBV30	TRBJ1-1	TGTGCCTACTTTAACAGGGGCACTGAAGCTTTCTTT	CAYFNRGTEAFF
few	-	TRBV9	TRBJ2-1	TGTGCCAGCAGCGTAGACTCGGACAATGAGCAGTTCTTC	CASSVDSDNEQFF
few	TRBD1	TRBV29-1	TRBJ1-2	TGCAGCGTTGACCAAGGGACAGGGGCCAACTATGGCTACACCTTC	CSVDQGTGANYGYTF
-	TRBD1	TRBV5-1	TRBJ2-7	TGCGCCAGCAGCCCGGGACAGGGGGTCGAGTACGAGCAGTACTTC	CASSPGQGVEYEQYF
-	TRBD2	TRBV3-1	TRBJ2-3	TGTGCCAGCAGCTCCGGAGCGGGAGGCCAACCAAGCACAGATACGCAGTATTTT	CASSSGAGGQPSTDTQYF
-	-	TRBV13	TRBJ2-7	TGTGCCAGCAGCGCCTGGACGCTGGGCGAGCAGTACTTC	CASSAWTLGEQYF
once	TRBD2	TRBV12-3/TRBV12-4	TRBJ2-3	TGTGCCAGCCGGACTAGCGGGAGATTTCGAACAGATACGCAGTATTTT	CASRTSGRFRTDTQYF
-	TRBD1	TRBV9	TRBJ2-1	TGTGCCAGCAGCGTAGGAAGGACAGGCAACAATGAGCAGTTCTTC	CASSVGRTGNNEQFF
few	TRBD2	TRBV29-1	TRBJ2-3	TGCAGCGTTGTAAAGGCGGGAGGGATATCCAGCACAGATACGCAGTATTTT	CSVVKAGGISSTDTQYF